This T cell receptor (beta chain) was recorded in a study of blood T cells in healthy people across ages (dated by TCRdb to 2013 to 2016). Context from the whole study: In model experiments, template switching captured about one uniquely barcoded TCR beta cDNA molecule for every two T cells. The study measured age-related changes in TCR beta repertoire diversity using deep sequencing normalized with unique cDNA molecular identifiers. For two donors (one aged 18 to 30 and one aged 80 or older), the study analyzed two additional independent replicas of 1 million unique cDNA reads from the same blood draw. To avoid experimental bias, donors of different ages were randomly spread across the sequencing lanes. The donors were divided into four age groups: young (average around 16 years), middle-aged (approximately 42), aged (62) and long-lived (82). The full study reports these points: As age increased, observed TCR beta diversity per million T cells dropped in a roughly linear way, and a significant reduction was already evident by age 40. Compared with the aged group, the long-lived group had more naive CD4+ T cells, fewer expanded clones and increased TCR diversity, suggesting age selection. Conclusive comparison of naive and antigen-experienced compartments was prevented by the profiling of bulk unsorted PBMCs. Because donor CMV infection status was unknown, age-related changes in expanded clonotypes were potentially confounded. Estimates of total diversity from one million sequenced T cells were regarded as lower bounds and underestimates. The percentage of naive T cells measured by flow cytometry correlated strongly with observed TCR beta diversity.

Library preparation employed 5' RACE. The reads were generated on an Illumina HiSeq 2500. The second PCR ran for roughly 6 to 11 cycles and used a J-beta primer mix along with a sample-barcoded 5' primer. A unique molecular identifier was introduced onto each TCR beta cDNA molecule by a template-switch 5' adaptor carrying 12 random nucleotides. At least 2.5 million CDR3-containing paired-end reads were obtained from each sample. The Mint cDNA synthesis kit, primed by a TRBC-specific oligonucleotide, was used to synthesize first-strand cDNA from all RNA. After uracil-DNA glycosylase treatment, a first 18-cycle PCR used universal primers M1SS and BC2_uni_R on all cDNA. The authors processed their data as follows. For normalization, 1 million high-quality reads, each with a distinct molecular identifier, were randomly selected from each sample. Instead of being binned into consensus sequences, reads that shared molecular identifiers were thrown out. CDR3 identification, clonotype clustering and error correction used MiTCR with a Q25 quality threshold and the strictest error-elimination algorithm. A nonparametric unseen species model with Euler transformation was used to estimate a lower bound on total TCR beta diversity. Using fastp trimming at Q25 and MiXCR clonotype assembly, TCRdb reanalyzed the public sequencing data and kept in-frame beta chains. Every entry covers one CDR3 protein and lists the most common genes and DNA from its rows. These V and J calls derive from TCRdb rather than the authors' analysis. This sample is represented by 1.5 million to 2 million distinct CDR3 sequences; roughly 27% of them were singletons. About 8% of the sample rests with the top ten.

This clonotype was recorded at least ten times. Its target antigen remains unknown. The record has no base qualities; no much larger clone is one base away. The approximately 41 donors, aged 6 to 90 years, were systemically healthy Caucasian individuals from Russia. Ten milliliters of peripheral blood were drawn from each donor into EDTA-treated Vacutainer tubes. Ficoll-Paque density-gradient centrifugation was used to isolate PBMCs, with at least 7 million per sample. Total RNA was extracted from PBMCs with Trizol reagent, with at least 6 micrograms obtained per sample. Naive CD45RAhigh/CD27high T cell percentages were measured by flow cytometry on a PBMC aliquot from every donor. The CDR3 has 17 amino acids, counting the end cysteine and phenylalanine. The sequence is cut down to CDR3 DNA, 51 bases in frame from base 1. Trimming removed 2 bases from V and 3 bases from J; the gene matches leave 5 bases unexplained. From the germline V gene (reference sequence), CDR1 is LGHDT and CDR2 is YNNKEL.

The clonotype comes from a young woman in good health. Material: blood. Recombination joined TRBV3-1 with TRBJ2-4; TRBD2 fits 12 bases in the junction. The CDR3 is CASSQTRLAGVKNIQYF. The nucleotides are TGTGCCAGCAGCCAAACAAGACTAGCGGGAGTCAAAAACATTCAGTACTTC.